Below are 12 T cell receptor beta chains sequenced from a single sample in a study of PD-L1 blockade in urothelial cancer. Produced via immunoSEQ multiplex PCR; TCRdb's table is partial and in-frame only. The sample consists of around 45,000 clones, around four fifths of them appearing once. Stated time point: pretreatment peripheral blood. Specimen: PBMCs, collected around atezolizumab (anti-PD-L1) treatment. These TCRs come from a man between 50 and 59 years old with urothelial cancer.

The chain is built from TRBV6-1 and TRBJ2-5, with D possibly being TRBD1 (6 bases). The CDR3 consists of 14 residues. The V end lost 2 bases, the J end lost 6 bases, and 13 bases lay between the germline ends. Germline V CDR1 and CDR2: MNHNS, SASEGT. CDR3 nucleotides: TGTGCCAGCAGTGAACAGACAGGCGGAAAGACCCAGTACTTC. It yields the protein CASSEQTGGKTQYF.

This clone turned up a few times. This chain links TRBV6-5 with TRBJ1-2; 8 bases agree with TRBD1. V shed 0 bases, J shed 7 bases, and the junction held 7 bases outside the gene matches. The germline V gene has CDR1 MNHEY and CDR2 SVGAGI. The CDR3 length is 15 residues. The CDR3 is CASSYSGQVLPGYTF. The CDR3 region has the DNA TGTGCCAGCAGTTACTCGGGACAGGTGCTGCCTGGCTACACCTTC.

The V and J genes are TRBV4-1 and TRBJ2-1; 8 nucleotides line up with TRBD2. V shed 5 bases, J shed 7 bases, and the junction held 10 bases outside the gene matches. Germline V gives CDR1 MGHRA, CDR2 YSYEKL. The CDR3 runs 15 residues. The CDR3 DNA follows: TGCGCCAGCAGCACGCCCAGCGGGGGCCGGAATGAGCAGTTCTTC. This translates into CASSTPSGGRNEQFF.

The V gene is TRBV25-1, the J gene TRBJ2-1; 10 nucleotides align to TRBD2. CDR3 length equals 15 residues. J was trimmed by 4 bases and V by 6 bases; bases with no gene match: 6. Germline assignment: CDR1 MGHDK and CDR2 SYGVNS. CDR3 protein: CASRSSGSTYNEQFF. Here the CDR3 DNA reads TGTGCCAGCAGATCTAGCGGGAGTACTTACAATGAGCAGTTCTTC.

J is TRBJ2-7 and V is TRBV10-3; 7 nucleotides agree with TRBD1. V lost 5 bases, J lost 4 bases, and 20 bases stayed unmatched. The CDR3 sequence is 18 residues long. Germline V gene sequence: CDR1 ENHRY, CDR2 SYGVKD. The CDR3, as DNA: TGTGCCATCAGTATCCACCTTTCTCTTTCCGGGACAGATTACGAGCAGTACGTC. Its protein product is CAISIHLSLSGTDYEQYV.

The V call is TRBV28, the J call TRBJ1-2; TRBD1 aligns across 7 bases. The CDR3 has 13 residues. V lost 4 bases and J lost 3; bases outside the gene matches: 2. Germline CDR1 reads MDHEN; CDR2 reads SYDVKM. CDR3 in DNA: TGTGCCAGCAGTTCCGGGACAGACTATGGCTACACCTTC. Translating it yields CASSSGTDYGYTF.

This clone has a single count. The chain uses TRBV5-1 and TRBJ2-2; 10 bases map to TRBD1. CDR3 length equals 19 residues. V shed 1 base and J 6 bases; nucleotides not matched to a gene: 15. Germline V gene data show CDR1 as SGHRS and CDR2 as YFSETQ. CDR3 loop: CASSLFSGRTGGSAGELFF. The CDR3 DNA reads TGCGCCAGCAGCTTGTTTTCCGGCAGGACAGGGGGTTCGGCCGGGGAGCTGTTTTTT.

J is TRBJ1-6 and V is TRBV5-8; the match to TRBD1 covers 7 bases. Germline V gene lookup returns CDR1 SGHTS and CDR2 YDEGEE. This CDR3 has 15 residues. V lost 1 base to trimming and J lost 7 bases; unmatched junction nucleotides: 5. As DNA, the CDR3 is TGTGCCAGCAGCTTGAGGGACAGACCAAATTCACCCCTCCACTTT. Amino acids: CASSLRDRPNSPLHF. Filled out from reference TRBV5-8 and TRBJ1-6, the complete variable domain reads EAGVTQSPTHLIKTRGQQATLRCSPISGHTSVYWYQQALGLGLQFLLWYDEGEERNRGNFPPRFSGRQFPNYSSELNVNALELEDSALYLCASSLRDRPNSPLHFGNGTRLTVT.

V gene TRBV18 combines with J gene TRBJ2-1; tentative D call: TRBD2 (6 bases). CDR3 length: 15 residues. The V and J ends lost 0 bases and 5 bases respectively, with 11 bases between them. CDR1 and CDR2 from the germline V gene are KGHSH and LQKENI. The CDR3: CASSPPGWGDNEQFF. CDR3 sequence (DNA): TGTGCCAGCTCACCACCGGGTTGGGGGGACAATGAGCAGTTCTTC.

The rearrangement joins TRBV5-5 to TRBJ1-4; possibly TRBD1 for D (5 bases). Looked up from germline, CDR1 is SGHKS and CDR2 is YYEKEE (reference sequence). V lost 3 bases and J 8 bases, leaving 11 bases between the germline ends. This CDR3 region has 13 residues. CDR3 nucleotides: TGTGCCAGCAGCTCCGACAGTTGGGAAAAACTGTTTTTT. As protein: CASSSDSWEKLFF.

The V and J genes are TRBV5-1 and TRBJ2-2; D uncertain. V was clipped by 0 bases and J by 7 bases, with 13 bases between them. The CDR3 runs to 15 residues. The germline gives CDR1 SGHRS, CDR2 YFSETQ. The CDR3 spells CASSLGITAGGELFF. In DNA form, the CDR3 reads TGCGCCAGCAGCTTGGGTATAACAGCAGGCGGGGAGCTGTTTTTT.

A word on this clone: The same CDR3 arises from other DNA sequences in this sample as well. The rearrangement joins TRBV2 to TRBJ1-4; D is undetermined. The CDR3 length is 15 residues. V was trimmed by 6 bases and J by 1 base, leaving 12 bases between them. In germline, CDR1 is SNHLY, CDR2 FYNNEI. The CDR3 nucleotides are TGTGCCAGCAGCCGTACGGTGATAACTAATGAAAAACTGTTTTTT. It yields the protein CASSRTVITNEKLFF.